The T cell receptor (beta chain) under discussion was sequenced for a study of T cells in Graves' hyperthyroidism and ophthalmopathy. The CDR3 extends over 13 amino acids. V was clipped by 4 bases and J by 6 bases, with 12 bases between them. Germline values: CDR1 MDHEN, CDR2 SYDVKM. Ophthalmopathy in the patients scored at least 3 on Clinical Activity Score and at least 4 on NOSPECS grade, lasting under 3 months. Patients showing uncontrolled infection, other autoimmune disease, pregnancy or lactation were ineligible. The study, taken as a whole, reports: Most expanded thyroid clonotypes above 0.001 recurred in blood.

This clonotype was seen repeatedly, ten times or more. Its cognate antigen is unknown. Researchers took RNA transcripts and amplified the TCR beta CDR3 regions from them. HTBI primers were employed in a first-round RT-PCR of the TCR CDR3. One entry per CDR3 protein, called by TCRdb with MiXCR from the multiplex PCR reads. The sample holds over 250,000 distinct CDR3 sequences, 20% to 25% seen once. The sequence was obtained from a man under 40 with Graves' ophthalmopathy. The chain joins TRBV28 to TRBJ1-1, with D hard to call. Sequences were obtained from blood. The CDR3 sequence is CASSSRAKAEAFF. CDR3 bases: TGTGCCAGCAGTTCCCGGGCGAAGGCTGAAGCTTTCTTT.